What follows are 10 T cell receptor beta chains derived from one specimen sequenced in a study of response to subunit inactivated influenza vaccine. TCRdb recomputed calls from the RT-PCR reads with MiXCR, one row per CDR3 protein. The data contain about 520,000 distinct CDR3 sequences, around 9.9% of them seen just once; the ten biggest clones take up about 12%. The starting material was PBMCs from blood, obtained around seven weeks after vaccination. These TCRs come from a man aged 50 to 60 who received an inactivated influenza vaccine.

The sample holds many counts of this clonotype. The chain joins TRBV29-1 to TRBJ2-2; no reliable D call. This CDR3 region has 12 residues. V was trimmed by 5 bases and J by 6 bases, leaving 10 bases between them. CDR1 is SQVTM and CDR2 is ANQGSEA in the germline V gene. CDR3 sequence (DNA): TGCAGCGTTACCGGAGTGGCCGGGGAGCTGTTTTTT. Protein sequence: CSVTGVAGELFF.

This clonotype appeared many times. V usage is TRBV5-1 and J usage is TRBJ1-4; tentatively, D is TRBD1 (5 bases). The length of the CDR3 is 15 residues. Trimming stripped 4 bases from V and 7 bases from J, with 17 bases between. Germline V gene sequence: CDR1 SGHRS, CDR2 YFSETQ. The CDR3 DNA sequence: TGCGCCAGCAGCCCCACTGGGGGTGAAGGTGAAAAACTGTTTTTT. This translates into CASSPTGGEGEKLFF.

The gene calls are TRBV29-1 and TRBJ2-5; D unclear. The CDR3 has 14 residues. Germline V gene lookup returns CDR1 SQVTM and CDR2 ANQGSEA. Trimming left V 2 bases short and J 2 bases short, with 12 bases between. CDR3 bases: TGCAGCGTTGAAAAACAACAGCTGCAAGAGACCCAGTACTTC. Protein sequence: CSVEKQQLQETQYF.

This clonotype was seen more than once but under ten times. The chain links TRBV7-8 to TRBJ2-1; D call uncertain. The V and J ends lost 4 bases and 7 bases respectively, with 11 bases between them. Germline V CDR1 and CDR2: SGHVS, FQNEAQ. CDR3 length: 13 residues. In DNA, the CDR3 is TGTGCCAGCAGCTCAAATATAGGGAATGAGCAGTTCTTC. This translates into CASSSNIGNEQFF. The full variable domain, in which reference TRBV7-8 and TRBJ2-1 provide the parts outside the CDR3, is GAGVSQSPRYKVAKRGQDVALRCDPISGHVSLFWYQQALGQGPEFLTYFQNEAQLDKSGLPSDRFFAERPEGSVSTLKIQRTQQEDSAVYLCASSSNIGNEQFFGPGTRLTVL.

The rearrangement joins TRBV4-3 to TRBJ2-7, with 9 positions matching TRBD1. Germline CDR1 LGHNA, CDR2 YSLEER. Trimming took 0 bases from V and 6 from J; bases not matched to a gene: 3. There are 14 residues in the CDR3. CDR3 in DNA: TGCGCCAGCAGCCAAGATCGGGACAGGGTCGAGCAGTACTTC. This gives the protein CASSQDRDRVEQYF.

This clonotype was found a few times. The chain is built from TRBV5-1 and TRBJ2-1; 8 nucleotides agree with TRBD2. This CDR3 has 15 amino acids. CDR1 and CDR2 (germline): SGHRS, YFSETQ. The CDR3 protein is CATRLAPSSYNEQFF. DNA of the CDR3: TGCGCAACCCGACTAGCGCCTAGCTCCTACAATGAGCAGTTCTTC.

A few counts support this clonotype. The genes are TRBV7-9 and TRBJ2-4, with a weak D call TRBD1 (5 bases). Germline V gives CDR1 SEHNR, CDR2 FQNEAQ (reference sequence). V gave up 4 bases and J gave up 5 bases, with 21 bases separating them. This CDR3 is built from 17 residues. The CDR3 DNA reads TGTGCCAGCAGCTCCAAGTCTATGGGGCAGAGTCAAAACATTCAGTACTTC. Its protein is CASSSKSMGQSQNIQYF. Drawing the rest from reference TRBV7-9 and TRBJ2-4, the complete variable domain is DTGVSQNPRHKITKRGQNVTFRCDPISEHNRLYWYRQTLGQGPEFLTYFQNEAQLEKSRLLSDRFSAERPKGSFSTLEIQRTEQGDSAMYLCASSSKSMGQSQNIQYFGAGTRLSVL.

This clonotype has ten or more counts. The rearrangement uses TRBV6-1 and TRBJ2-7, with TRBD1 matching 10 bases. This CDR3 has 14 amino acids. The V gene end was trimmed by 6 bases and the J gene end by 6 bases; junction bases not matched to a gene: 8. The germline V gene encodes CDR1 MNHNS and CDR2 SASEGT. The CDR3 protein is CASSPGQGISEQYF. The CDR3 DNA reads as TGTGCCAGCAGCCCGGGACAGGGGATATCCGAGCAGTACTTC.

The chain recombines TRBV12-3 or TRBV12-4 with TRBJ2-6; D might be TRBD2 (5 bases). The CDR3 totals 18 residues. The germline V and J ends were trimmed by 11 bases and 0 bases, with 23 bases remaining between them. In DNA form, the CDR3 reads TGTGCCCGCTGTTTAGCGCCCCCGGGATTCTCTGGGGCCAACGTCCTGACTTTC. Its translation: CARCLAPPGFSGANVLTF.

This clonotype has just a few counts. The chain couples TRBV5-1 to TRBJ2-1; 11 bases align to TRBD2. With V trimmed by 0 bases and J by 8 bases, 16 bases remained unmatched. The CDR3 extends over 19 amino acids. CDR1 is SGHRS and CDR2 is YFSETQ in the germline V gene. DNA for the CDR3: TGCGCCAGCAGCTTGGGGCCTAGCGGGAGGCCGGGGAGAAGTCATGAGCAGTTCTTC. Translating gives CASSLGPSGRPGRSHEQFF.